This T cell receptor (beta chain) was recovered during a study of glioma-infiltrating T cells. Using RNA template, CDR3s of TCR alpha and beta were amplified with iRepertoire arm-PCR. For one-step reverse transcription and amplification, about 85-400 ng of tissue mRNA or PBMC total RNA was used. Using its own MiXCR run on the multiplex PCR reads, TCRdb lists one record per CDR3 protein. The profile shows 90,000 to 100,000 distinct CDR3 sequences, 35% to 45% of them singletons. In its sample, this clonotype was seen a few times. Its antigen is not identified. Study-wide results and limits: Tissue and blood shared very few CDR3 sequences. Non-neoplastic patients had below-expected tissue-blood divergence, while all gliomas exceeded expectation.

Sequencing was done on a sample of glioma tissue, nonneoplastic brain tissue, or PBMCs (not recorded which). This TCR came from a human donor with low-grade glioma or glioblastoma, undergoing nonglioma brain surgery, or in good health (not recorded which).

The CDR3 region is CASSLSGNSDTGELFF. The CDR3 DNA follows: TGCGCCAGCAGCTTGTCAGGGAATTCGGACACCGGGGAGCTGTTTTTT. V usage is TRBV5-1 and J usage is TRBJ2-2, with D possibly TRBD1 on 5 matching bases. Germline CDR1 is SGHRS and CDR2 is YFSETQ. CDR3 length: 16 residues. Trimming stripped 1 base from V and 3 bases from J, with 13 bases between.